Listed below are T cell receptor beta chains from one sample, sequenced in a study of OX40 agonist ivuxolimab in advanced cancers. The table came from immunoSEQ multiplex PCR; TCRdb's copy has only in-frame clones and leaves some out. This sample has tens of thousands of clones; roughly 87% occur once, and the top ten carry 16%. The sample consisted of CD4+ or CD8+ T cells sorted from blood, taken in a trial of the OX40 agonist ivuxolimab. The receptors were sampled from an adult with an advanced solid tumor such as melanoma, head and neck, liver or kidney cancer. Both conserved end residues are part of each CDR3. D genes are given only for firm matches. Clone size, where shown, is once, few, many, or a class for clones that have expanded.

v_call,cdr3_length,clone_size,d_call,j_call,cdr3_aa,cdr3_nt
TRBV7-6,13,once,-,TRBJ1-5,CASSRQAGQPQHF,TGTGCCAGCAGCCGACAGGCAGGTCAGCCCCAGCATTTT
TRBV5-1,15,-,TRBD2,TRBJ2-7,CASSFLAGDSYEQYF,TGCGCCAGCAGCTTTCTAGCGGGAGACTCCTACGAGCAGTACTTC
TRBV10-1,13,-,-,TRBJ1-1,CASSEQAGTEAFF,TGCGCCAGCAGTGAGCAGGCCGGCACTGAAGCTTTCTTT
TRBV2,13,-,TRBD2,TRBJ2-1,CASLTSGYNEQFF,TGTGCCAGCTTGACTAGCGGCTACAATGAGCAGTTCTTC
TRBV7-9,13,-,-,TRBJ2-7,CASSRRSSYEQYF,TGTGCCAGCAGCCGTCGGAGCTCCTACGAGCAGTACTTC
TRBV18,11,-,-,TRBJ2-7,CASSPAYEQYF,TGTGCCAGCTCACCCGCATACGAGCAGTACTTC
TRBV29-1,18,-,TRBD2,TRBJ2-1,CSVEDPGTSGLSYNEQFF,TGCAGCGTTGAAGACCCCGGGACTAGCGGTCTATCCTACAATGAGCAGTTCTTC
TRBV19,13,-,-,TRBJ2-1,CASSIKGIGEQFF,TGTGCCAGTAGTATAAAAGGGATCGGGGAGCAGTTCTTC
TRBV7-3,13,-,-,TRBJ2-5,CASSLDAFETQYF,TGTGCCAGCAGCTTAGACGCCTTTGAGACCCAGTACTTC
TRBV15,15,-,TRBD2,TRBJ2-1,CATSRELAGLNEQFF,TGTGCCACCAGCAGAGAACTAGCGGGGCTCAATGAGCAGTTCTTC
TRBV6-4,15,-,-,TRBJ2-7,CASSPLTGASYEQYF,TGTGCCAGCAGTCCCCTGACAGGCGCCTCCTACGAGCAGTACTTC
TRBV7-9,14,-,-,TRBJ1-1,CASSLAGLGTWHFF,TGTGCCAGCAGCTTAGCGGGGCTGGGGACATGGCATTTCTTT
TRBV19,16,-,-,TRBJ2-4,CASSFPGGPAKNIQYF,TGTGCCAGTAGTTTCCCCGGGGGGCCAGCCAAAAACATTCAGTACTTC
TRBV2,12,once,TRBD1,TRBJ2-3,CASSEWGQAQYF,TGTGCCAGCAGTGAATGGGGACAGGCACAGTATTTT
TRBV5-1,13,-,-,TRBJ1-2,CASSLGQFYGYTF,TGCGCCAGCAGCTTGGGACAGTTCTATGGCTACACCTTC
TRBV7-3,15,-,-,TRBJ2-1,CASSFAGSPYNEQFF,TGTGCCAGCAGCTTTGCAGGGTCCCCATACAATGAGCAGTTCTTC